Listed below are T cell receptor beta chains from one sample, sequenced in a study of blood T cells in healthy people across ages. Each CDR3 protein gets one entry after TCRdb re-called the 5' RACE reads with MiXCR. The table records hundreds of thousands of distinct CDR3 sequences, approximately 39% of them present only once. Material for sequencing was blood. Receptors originate from a woman in her sixties in good health. CDR3s include the opening cysteine and the closing phenylalanine or tryptophan. The order of the fields is D gene, V gene, J gene, clone size, CDR3 DNA, CDR3 protein. The D gene is left open where the match is weak. A clone size is listed for some rows: how often the clone was seen (once, few, many), or a class if it is expanded.

D gene: NA; V gene: TRBV20-1; J gene: TRBJ2-5; clone size: NA; CDR3 DNA: TGCAGTGCTAGAGATAGGAGGGCGGGGACCCAAGAGACCCAGTACTTC; CDR3 protein: CSARDRRAGTQETQYF
D gene: NA; V gene: TRBV27; J gene: TRBJ1-5; clone size: once; CDR3 DNA: TGTGCCAGCAGATCCATTGGTAGGGTGGGTCAGCCCCAGCATTTT; CDR3 protein: CASRSIGRVGQPQHF
D gene: NA; V gene: TRBV6-5; J gene: TRBJ2-6; clone size: few; CDR3 DNA: TGTGCCAGCACCCCCAAGGGAGGCTCTGGGGCCAACGTCCTGACTTTC; CDR3 protein: CASTPKGGSGANVLTF
D gene: NA; V gene: TRBV10-3; J gene: TRBJ2-5; clone size: NA; CDR3 DNA: TGTGCCATCAGTGAGCCGAGGTTTTCAGGGTTGGAGACCCAGTACTTC; CDR3 protein: CAISEPRFSGLETQYF
D gene: NA; V gene: TRBV29-1; J gene: TRBJ2-7; clone size: many; CDR3 DNA: TGCAGCGTTGCGCAGGGACGCTACGAGCAGTACTTC; CDR3 protein: CSVAQGRYEQYF
D gene: TRBD1; V gene: TRBV9; J gene: TRBJ1-2; clone size: few; CDR3 DNA: TGTGCCAGCAGCGCGACAGGGGAGGCGGGTGGCTACACCTTC; CDR3 protein: CASSATGEAGGYTF
D gene: NA; V gene: TRBV20-1; J gene: TRBJ1-1; clone size: NA; CDR3 DNA: TGCAGTGCCCCAGTGGGGGGTTCTAACACTGAAGCTTTCTTT; CDR3 protein: CSAPVGGSNTEAFF
D gene: NA; V gene: TRBV15; J gene: TRBJ2-7; clone size: few; CDR3 DNA: TGTGCCACCAGCAGAGATCAGGGGGGAGTCATCCTAAGGAATGAGCAGTACTTC; CDR3 protein: CATSRDQGGVILRNEQYF
D gene: NA; V gene: TRBV12-3/TRBV12-4; J gene: TRBJ2-7; clone size: NA; CDR3 DNA: TGTGCCAGCACCGCAGGGGGGCCCTACGAGCAGTACTTC; CDR3 protein: CASTAGGPYEQYF
D gene: TRBD1; V gene: TRBV7-2; J gene: TRBJ2-7; clone size: many; CDR3 DNA: TGTGCCAGCAGCCCGGACAGGGGTAGCTACGAGCAGTACTTC; CDR3 protein: CASSPDRGSYEQYF
D gene: NA; V gene: TRBV20-1; J gene: TRBJ2-7; clone size: NA; CDR3 DNA: TGCAGTGCTAGAGAGTCCCACAGGAGCTCCTACGAGCAGTACTTC; CDR3 protein: CSARESHRSSYEQYF
D gene: NA; V gene: TRBV29-1; J gene: TRBJ2-7; clone size: few; CDR3 DNA: TGCAGCGTTCTAAAGGGGGAGGGCCACTCCTACGAGCAGTACTTC; CDR3 protein: CSVLKGEGHSYEQYF
D gene: NA; V gene: TRBV3-1; J gene: TRBJ2-4; clone size: few; CDR3 DNA: TGTGCCAGCAGCCAAGTATGGGGGCGAGGAGCCAAAAACATTCAGTACTTC; CDR3 protein: CASSQVWGRGAKNIQYF
D gene: NA; V gene: TRBV7-8; J gene: TRBJ1-2; clone size: few; CDR3 DNA: TGTGCCAGCAGCCCTGGGGTTCTCCCTGGCTACACCTTC; CDR3 protein: CASSPGVLPGYTF
D gene: TRBD2; V gene: TRBV25-1; J gene: TRBJ2-3; clone size: NA; CDR3 DNA: TGTGCCAGCAGTCTCAGCGGGAGGGCTGCAGATACGCAGTATTTT; CDR3 protein: CASSLSGRAADTQYF
D gene: NA; V gene: TRBV20-1; J gene: TRBJ2-5; clone size: NA; CDR3 DNA: TGCAGTGCTAGAGATCCTACGGCGGGCCCCCAAGAGACCCAGTACTTC; CDR3 protein: CSARDPTAGPQETQYF
D gene: TRBD2; V gene: TRBV7-6; J gene: TRBJ2-1; clone size: few; CDR3 DNA: TGTGCCAGCAGCTTAGTAGCGGCGGGGACTAGGAATGAGCAGTTCTTC; CDR3 protein: CASSLVAAGTRNEQFF
D gene: TRBD1; V gene: TRBV29-1; J gene: TRBJ2-3; clone size: NA; CDR3 DNA: TGCAGCGTTGGGACAGGGGCGGGTATGGATACGCAGTATTTT; CDR3 protein: CSVGTGAGMDTQYF
D gene: TRBD2; V gene: TRBV3-1; J gene: TRBJ2-7; clone size: few; CDR3 DNA: TGTGCCAGCAGCACCATAAGACTAGCGGGACTCTACGAGCAGTACTTC; CDR3 protein: CASSTIRLAGLYEQYF
D gene: TRBD1; V gene: TRBV27; J gene: TRBJ1-1; clone size: NA; CDR3 DNA: TGTGCCAGCACTCGACAGGGGGCAAAAACTGAAGCTTTCTTT; CDR3 protein: CASTRQGAKTEAFF
D gene: TRBD2; V gene: TRBV2; J gene: TRBJ2-3; clone size: NA; CDR3 DNA: TGTGCCAGCAGTGAAGCGCTGGGAGGGCGGAGCACAGATACGCAGTATTTT; CDR3 protein: CASSEALGGRSTDTQYF
D gene: TRBD1; V gene: TRBV2; J gene: TRBJ1-5; clone size: NA; CDR3 DNA: TGTGCCAGCGGACAGGTCGATCAGCCCCAGCATTTT; CDR3 protein: CASGQVDQPQHF
D gene: TRBD2; V gene: TRBV5-6; J gene: TRBJ2-3; clone size: NA; CDR3 DNA: TGTGCCAGCAGCTTGGGGACTAGCCAGCCTGCGCAGTATTTT; CDR3 protein: CASSLGTSQPAQYF
D gene: NA; V gene: TRBV25-1; J gene: TRBJ1-2; clone size: NA; CDR3 DNA: TGTGCCAGCAGTGGACACACTAACAGGGCTGACTATGGCTACACCTTC; CDR3 protein: CASSGHTNRADYGYTF
D gene: NA; V gene: TRBV2; J gene: TRBJ1-1; clone size: NA; CDR3 DNA: TGTGCCAGCAGTGATGAGTTCACCAACACTGAAGCTTTCTTT; CDR3 protein: CASSDEFTNTEAFF
D gene: TRBD2; V gene: TRBV29-1; J gene: TRBJ2-3; clone size: many; CDR3 DNA: TGCAGCGGGACCCTTAGCGGGAGCAGCACAGATACGCAGTATTTT; CDR3 protein: CSGTLSGSSTDTQYF
D gene: NA; V gene: TRBV19; J gene: TRBJ2-2; clone size: few; CDR3 DNA: TGTGCCAGTAGTATTTCGTCCAGGGGCGACACCGGGGAGCTGTTTTTT; CDR3 protein: CASSISSRGDTGELFF
D gene: NA; V gene: TRBV11-1; J gene: TRBJ2-1; clone size: few; CDR3 DNA: TGTGCCAGCAGCTTTGCCCCAACCAGGGACAATGAGCAGTTCTTC; CDR3 protein: CASSFAPTRDNEQFF
D gene: TRBD2; V gene: TRBV12-3/TRBV12-4; J gene: TRBJ2-5; clone size: NA; CDR3 DNA: TGTGCCAGCAGCCGGGGACTAGTCGGCGAGACCCAGTACTTC; CDR3 protein: CASSRGLVGETQYF
D gene: TRBD1; V gene: TRBV7-9; J gene: TRBJ1-5; clone size: NA; CDR3 DNA: TGTGCCAGCAGCGGACAGGCGGGACAGCCCCAGCATTTT; CDR3 protein: CASSGQAGQPQHF
D gene: TRBD2; V gene: TRBV20-1; J gene: TRBJ2-7; clone size: many; CDR3 DNA: TGCAGTGCTAGAGTCGCTAGCGGGGGAGGGTACGAGCAGTACTTC; CDR3 protein: CSARVASGGGYEQYF
D gene: TRBD2; V gene: TRBV2; J gene: TRBJ2-7; clone size: NA; CDR3 DNA: TGTGCCAGCAGTTCCCGACGAGCGGGGCTTTACAATGAGCAGTACTTC; CDR3 protein: CASSSRRAGLYNEQYF